This TCR beta chain is drawn from a study of blood T cell repertoires in COVID-19 (dated by TCRdb to the early 2020s). Broadly, across the study: Samples from collaborators originated in the United States, Italy and Spain and spanned both the acute and convalescent phases of COVID-19. Deeply sampled blood TCRbeta repertoires from subjects exposed to, actively infected with, or recovered from COVID-19 were included in the dataset. The repertoires were released in a freely available public database intended as a resource for research on the immune response to SARS-CoV-2. The prospective study material was composed of cDNA or gDNA derived from T cells, B-cell-depleted T cells, or PBMCs. Sample metadata almost always included a de-identified subject ID, COVID-19 status, age in years and sex. HLA class I and class II types, where available, came from metadata supplied by the sample provider rather than from assay-based typing. The samples were drawn from two sources: the first 160 participants of the ongoing ImmuneRACE study, and 1,200 or so subjects contributed by 6 global collaborators.

TCRbeta CDR3 regions were amplified from genomic DNA using the immunoSEQ Assay, a bias-controlled multiplex PCR. As for how the authors treated the data: Within the assay, amplification of reference gene primers was used to estimate how many nucleated cells each sample contained. To quantify the absolute abundance of each unique TCRbeta CDR3 rearrangement, sequence reads were collapsed and filtered. For each sample, productive Simpson clonality was calculated as the square root of Simpson's diversity index across productive rearrangements. This immuneACCESS table, as held by TCRdb, lists in-frame sequences with V and J called but not all clones. Of the missing ones, under half trace to an unresolved V gene in checked studies; the others have no known cause. The V and J calls and clone size come from that table; D and trimming were worked out from the DNA. For this sample the table gives some 290,000 clones, of which about 86% were detected only once. About an eighth of the sample lies in the top ten.

On this clone itself: Which antigen it targets is not known. Base qualities are missing; no much larger clone stands one base away.

CDR1 and CDR2 are read off the germline V gene (reference sequence) as LNHDA and SQIVND. The junction shows trimming of 2 bases on V and 8 bases on J, and the gene matches do not reach 3 bases of it. From the cysteine through the phenylalanine, the CDR3 covers 15 amino acids. Only CDR3 DNA is held: 45 bases, read in frame from base 1. One collaborating source in Seattle enrolled patients during active infection and followed them longitudinally through the course of disease. Each collaborating institution followed its own protocols to collect whole blood in K2EDTA tubes. For TCRbeta analysis, collaborator samples were shipped as frozen whole blood, as isolated PBMCs, or as DNA extracted from either sample type. Results and caveats for the whole study, not just this receptor: Clinical and demographic metadata were provided uncurated, with the amount varying by source and participant.

The sequence was collected from a woman in her twenties or thirties with COVID-19, enrolled during active disease. Sequences were obtained from peripheral blood. This sequence uses TRBV19 and TRBJ1-6, and 10 junction bases match TRBD1. The DNA is as follows: TGTGCCAGTAGTATAACAGGACAGGGGGATTCACCCCTCCACTTT. The encoded protein is CASSITGQGDSPLHF. The variable domain in full, with residues beyond the CDR3 obtained from the reference TRBV19 and TRBJ1-6 genes, is DGGITQSPKYLFRKEGQNVTLSCEQNLNHDAMYWYRQDPGQGLRLIYYSQIVNDFQKGDIAEGYSVSREKKESFPLTVTSAQKNPTAFYLCASSITGQGDSPLHFGNGTRLTVT.